This is a list of T cell receptor beta chains from one sample in a study of post-analysis software for immune sequencing data. TCRdb re-called the PCR reads with MiXCR, one entry per CDR3 protein. The table records 650,000 to 900,000 distinct CDR3 sequences, roughly 50% of them present only once. The sequenced material came from blood. The origin of the receptors is a girl aged 10 to 17 with multiple sclerosis. Both conserved end residues are part of each CDR3. Each record gives: CDR3 protein, CDR3 DNA, J gene, V gene, D gene, clone size. D genes are given only for firm matches. Clone sizes are given selectively: once, few, many, or a class where the clone is expanded.

CASTLGIPTADTQYF	TGTGCCAGCACCCTAGGGATCCCGACTGCAGATACGCAGTATTTT	TRBJ2-3	TRBV12-3/TRBV12-4	NA	once
CATSSGTASTDTQYF	TGTGCCACCAGCAGCGGGACAGCTAGCACAGATACGCAGTATTTT	TRBJ2-3	TRBV15	TRBD1	NA
CSVETASGETQYF	TGCAGCGTTGAAACGGCTAGCGGGGAGACCCAGTACTTC	TRBJ2-5	TRBV29-1	TRBD2	few
CASSLASSNQPQHF	TGTGCCAGCAGCTTAGCCTCGAGCAATCAGCCCCAGCATTTT	TRBJ1-5	TRBV7-8	NA	NA
CASSPRARGISQYF	TGTGCCAGCAGTCCTCGGGCCCGAGGGATCTCGCAGTATTTT	TRBJ2-3	TRBV12-3/TRBV12-4	NA	NA
CSTTENYGYTF	TGCAGCACCACAGAGAACTATGGCTACACCTTC	TRBJ1-2	TRBV29-1	NA	NA
CSARGLGLADFSYEQYF	TGCAGTGCTAGAGGTCTTGGACTAGCGGATTTTTCCTACGAGCAGTACTTC	TRBJ2-7	TRBV20-1	TRBD2	once
CASSPTSGRALRDTQYF	TGTGCCAGCAGCCCTACTAGCGGGAGGGCCCTCAGAGATACGCAGTATTTT	TRBJ2-3	TRBV7-9	TRBD2	few
CATGAWSYEQYF	TGTGCAACCGGGGCCTGGTCCTACGAGCAGTACTTC	TRBJ2-7	TRBV11-2	NA	few
CASSTEPRQKGFF	TGTGCCAGCAGTACCGAACCTCGTCAAAAGGGGTTCTTC	TRBJ2-1	TRBV27	NA	NA
CASRVGGAVYEQYF	TGTGCCAGCAGGGTGGGAGGGGCCGTCTACGAGCAGTACTTC	TRBJ2-7	TRBV27	TRBD2	NA
CTSSHLGLAGDWETQYF	TGCACCAGCAGCCACCTGGGACTAGCGGGAGATTGGGAGACCCAGTACTTC	TRBJ2-5	TRBV1	NA	NA
CASRPGGHEQFF	TGTGCCAGCAGACCTGGGGGCCATGAGCAGTTCTTC	TRBJ2-1	TRBV12-3/TRBV12-4	NA	few
CASSWGTGTGTGEQYF	TGCGCCAGCAGCTGGGGGACCGGGACAGGAACAGGCGAGCAGTACTTC	TRBJ2-7	TRBV5-1	TRBD1	few
CATSDRRTSGSTDTQYF	TGTGCCACCAGTGATAGACGGACTAGCGGGAGCACAGATACGCAGTATTTT	TRBJ2-3	TRBV24-1	TRBD2	NA
CSVDPAGTNYGYTF	TGCAGCGTTGACCCGGCAGGGACGAACTATGGCTACACCTTC	TRBJ1-2	TRBV29-1	NA	NA
CSARAAGGGEQYF	TGCAGTGCTAGAGCCGCAGGGGGAGGCGAGCAGTACTTC	TRBJ2-7	TRBV20-1	NA	NA
CAWSVSVAEQYF	TGTGCCTGGAGTGTTTCGGTCGCCGAGCAGTACTTC	TRBJ2-7	TRBV30	NA	NA
CAISDRAGETQYF	TGTGCCATCAGTGACAGGGCGGGCGAGACCCAGTACTTC	TRBJ2-5	TRBV10-3	NA	NA
CASSPELVRETQYF	TGCGCCAGCAGTCCAGAGTTGGTCAGGGAGACCCAGTACTTC	TRBJ2-5	TRBV10-2	NA	few
CASSQVPPSVPDTQYF	TGTGCCAGCAGCCAGGTACCTCCGTCGGTTCCAGATACGCAGTATTTT	TRBJ2-3	TRBV4-2	NA	NA
CASGTSGRYEQFF	TGTGCCAGCGGGACTAGCGGGAGATATGAGCAGTTCTTC	TRBJ2-1	TRBV12-3/TRBV12-4	TRBD2	NA
CSVAVRGRKNTEAFF	TGCAGCGTTGCGGTTCGGGGAAGGAAGAACACTGAAGCTTTCTTT	TRBJ1-1	TRBV29-1	NA	NA
CATSDPSPGHNEQFF	TGTGCCACCAGTGATCCGTCCCCTGGACACAATGAGCAGTTCTTC	TRBJ2-1	TRBV24-1	NA	few
CSVESNSGSYEQYF	TGCAGCGTTGAGTCTAATAGCGGGAGCTACGAGCAGTACTTC	TRBJ2-7	TRBV29-1	TRBD2	NA
CASSSPRSGSTNEQYF	TGTGCCAGCAGTTCCCCGAGGAGCGGGAGTACCAACGAGCAGTACTTC	TRBJ2-7	TRBV6-7	TRBD2	NA
CASSGYLCYEQYF	TGTGCCAGCAGTGGCTACCTCTGCTACGAGCAGTACTTC	TRBJ2-7	TRBV25-1	NA	few
CASSPGAVPSSGNTIYF	TGTGCCAGCAGCCCGGGGGCGGTTCCGAGCTCTGGAAACACCATATATTTT	TRBJ1-3	TRBV7-9	NA	NA
CASSLESANEQFF	TGTGCCAGCAGCTTAGAGTCAGCAAATGAGCAGTTCTTC	TRBJ2-1	TRBV11-2	NA	once
CASSGSRDSHSNQPQHF	TGCGCCAGCAGCGGAAGCCGGGACAGTCATAGCAATCAGCCCCAGCATTTT	TRBJ1-5	TRBV5-1	TRBD1	NA
CASSTGRTYEQYF	TGTGCCAGCTCTACTGGGCGGACCTACGAGCAGTACTTC	TRBJ2-7	TRBV7-8	NA	NA
CASSGKTSGTDTQYF	TGCGCCAGCAGTGGAAAAACTAGCGGCACAGATACGCAGTATTTT	TRBJ2-3	TRBV10-1	TRBD2	NA
CASSATGTSGYEQYF	TGTGCCAGCAGCGCGACCGGGACTAGCGGGTACGAGCAGTACTTC	TRBJ2-7	TRBV11-2	TRBD2	few
CASSQDWPSSSYEQYF	TGTGCCAGCAGCCAAGATTGGCCCTCGAGCTCCTACGAGCAGTACTTC	TRBJ2-7	TRBV3-1	NA	once
CARSLAGYQGLTKNIQYF	TGTGCCAGAAGCTTGGCGGGATATCAAGGGCTTACCAAAAACATTCAGTACTTC	TRBJ2-4	TRBV5-3	NA	NA
CATSRARVLRQPQHF	TGTGCCACCAGCAGAGCGAGGGTCCTGAGGCAGCCCCAGCATTTT	TRBJ1-5	TRBV15	NA	NA
CASSLQGPSLVGANVLTF	TGCGCCAGCAGCTTGCAGGGCCCCAGCCTAGTTGGGGCCAACGTCCTGACTTTC	TRBJ2-6	TRBV5-1	NA	NA
CSTNLGRNTEAFF	TGCAGTACCAACCTTGGTAGGAACACTGAAGCTTTCTTT	TRBJ1-1	TRBV20-1	NA	NA
CSARDWAGNQPQHF	TGCAGTGCTAGAGACTGGGCGGGAAACCAGCCCCAGCATTTT	TRBJ1-5	TRBV20-1	NA	few
CASSLERVETQYF	TGTGCCAGCAGCTTAGAAAGGGTAGAGACCCAGTACTTC	TRBJ2-5	TRBV11-2	NA	many
CSAGTSVSTDTQYF	TGCAGTGCCGGGACTAGCGTATCCACAGATACGCAGTATTTT	TRBJ2-3	TRBV20-1	TRBD2	NA
CASSLAFREDNEQFF	TGTGCCAGCAGCCTTGCTTTCCGGGAGGACAATGAGCAGTTCTTC	TRBJ2-1	TRBV7-9	TRBD2	NA
CATSGQRETNEKRFF	TGTGCCACCAGCGGCCAGAGGGAGACTAATGAAAAACGGTTTTTT	TRBJ1-4	TRBV15	NA	NA
CAGNPSGSRNEQFF	TGTGCCGGCAATCCTAGCGGGAGTAGGAATGAGCAGTTCTTC	TRBJ2-1	TRBV28	TRBD2	NA
CASGPMRGWNTGELFF	TGTGCCAGCGGACCCATGAGAGGGTGGAACACCGGGGAGCTGTTTTTT	TRBJ2-2	TRBV6-5	NA	few
CASSAMGQNYGYTF	TGTGCCAGCAGTGCGATGGGACAGAACTATGGCTACACCTTC	TRBJ1-2	TRBV6-2/TRBV6-3	TRBD1	few
CASSLDGIDTQYF	TGCGCCAGCAGCTTGGACGGTATCGATACGCAGTATTTT	TRBJ2-3	TRBV5-1	NA	NA
CASSQVGTPQGGNEQFF	TGTGCCAGCAGCCAAGTGGGTACCCCTCAGGGGGGCAATGAGCAGTTCTTC	TRBJ2-1	TRBV3-1	NA	NA
CASSEWSTDTQYF	TGTGCCAGCAGTGAGTGGAGCACAGATACGCAGTATTTT	TRBJ2-3	TRBV25-1	NA	NA
CSVATGANYGYTF	TGCAGCGTTGCAACGGGGGCGAACTATGGCTACACCTTC	TRBJ1-2	TRBV29-1	NA	few
CASSFPRGGKVYNQPQHF	TGTGCCAGCAGTTTCCCCCGGGGGGGCAAAGTATACAATCAGCCCCAGCATTTT	TRBJ1-5	TRBV28	NA	once
CSAREVGQSGNQPQHF	TGCAGTGCTAGAGAGGTAGGGCAGAGTGGCAATCAGCCCCAGCATTTT	TRBJ1-5	TRBV20-1	NA	NA
CASSLDRSGGYTF	TGCGCCAGCAGCTTGGACCGCTCGGGTGGCTACACCTTC	TRBJ1-2	TRBV5-1	NA	once
CAASLLGASTDTQYF	TGTGCCGCATCCCTGCTCGGGGCCAGCACAGATACGCAGTATTTT	TRBJ2-3	TRBV10-3	NA	few
CASSTGGNEQYF	TGTGCCAGCTCCACAGGGGGCAACGAGCAGTACTTC	TRBJ2-7	TRBV27	TRBD1	NA
CASSLPHDEQYF	TGTGCCAGCAGCCTTCCCCATGATGAGCAGTACTTC	TRBJ2-7	TRBV28	NA	few
CSARGGVGLAARGEQYF	TGCAGTGCTAGAGGGGGAGTGGGACTAGCGGCGAGGGGTGAGCAGTACTTC	TRBJ2-5	TRBV20-1	TRBD2	few
CASRGTGTVDGYTF	TGTGCCAGCAGGGGGACCGGGACAGTAGATGGCTACACCTTC	TRBJ1-2	TRBV25-1	TRBD1	NA
CASSLGTSGRAYEQFF	TGTGCCAGCAGTTTAGGGACTAGCGGGAGGGCCTATGAGCAGTTCTTC	TRBJ2-1	TRBV27	TRBD2	NA
CSAQAVAQFF	TGCAGTGCTCAAGCGGTAGCTCAGTTCTTC	TRBJ2-1	TRBV20-1	NA	few